These 10 T cell receptor beta chains share one sample of origin, sequenced in a study of T cell responses to AZD1222 COVID-19 vaccine. Method: immunoSEQ multiplex PCR; TCRdb's copy keeps in-frame clones and lacks some. The sample has some 120,000 clones, approximately 85% seen once. The material sequenced was peripheral blood, taken on day 0 of AZD1222 vaccination. These receptors were taken from an adult in good health.

The genes are TRBV24-1 and TRBJ1-2; perhaps TRBD1 as D (6 bases). The germline V and J ends were trimmed by 0 bases and 5 bases, with 9 bases remaining between them. The CDR3 length is 14 residues. Looked up from germline, CDR1 is KGHDR and CDR2 is SFDVKD. Here the CDR3 DNA reads TGTGCCACCAGTGATTTGACAGGGAAGTATGGCTACACCTTC. This codes for CATSDLTGKYGYTF.

Concerning this clone itself: One end of the junction varies from germline; a read error may be responsible. The chain's CDR3 is CASSDSGTSGRRHEQYF. CDR3 DNA: TGTGCCAGCAGTGACTCCGGGACTAGCGGGAGGAGGCACGAGCAGTACTTC. The chain joins TRBV6-2 or TRBV6-3 to TRBJ2-7; 15 bases agree with TRBD2. Looked up from germline, CDR1 is MNHEY and CDR2 is SVGEGT. There are 17 residues in the CDR3.

This clone has a single count. This chain connects TRBV5-1 to TRBJ2-3; 7 nucleotides align to TRBD2. V lost 4 bases to trimming and J lost 4 bases; unmatched junction nucleotides: 12. From germline, CDR1 is SGHRS and CDR2 YFSETQ. This CDR3 contains 16 residues. The CDR3 DNA follows: TGCGCCAGCAGCCGCACCCCGACTAGCATTCCAGATACGCAGTATTTT. This translates into CASSRTPTSIPDTQYF. Using reference TRBV5-1 and TRBJ2-3 for the parts outside the CDR3, the full variable domain is KAGVTQTPRYLIKTRGQQVTLSCSPISGHRSVSWYQQTPGQGLQFLFEYFSETQRNKGNFPGRFSGRQFSNSRSEMNVSTLELGDSALYLCASSRTPTSIPDTQYFGPGTRLTVL.

The chain recombines TRBV29-1 with TRBJ2-7, with 9 bases aligning to TRBD1. There are 12 residues in the CDR3. Germline V gives CDR1 SQVTM, CDR2 ANQGSEA. V shed 5 bases and J 6 bases; nucleotides not matched to a gene: 5. The DNA of the CDR3 is TGCAGCGTTAACAGGGGGCGATCCGAGCAGTACTTC. Its translation: CSVNRGRSEQYF.

V and J are TRBV7-6 and TRBJ2-7; no firm D call. The germline V gene has CDR1 SGHVS and CDR2 FNYEAQ. The CDR3 spans 14 residues. The V gene lost 1 base and the J gene lost 4 bases, with 11 bases spanning the gap. CDR3 amino acids: CASSLEHGVYEQYF. CDR3 nucleotide sequence: TGTGCCAGCAGCTTAGAACACGGAGTTTACGAGCAGTACTTC.

The CDR3 DNA reads TGCGCCAGTAATAATTGGAGCTCAGTTTCTGGCTACACCTTC. Translation gives CASNNWSSVSGYTF. This chain links TRBV5-1 with TRBJ1-2; D call uncertain. CDR3 length equals 14 residues. The V gene's germline CDR1 is SGHRS and CDR2 YFSETQ. V shed 8 bases and J shed 7 bases, with 21 bases lying between them. Based on the CDR3 plus reference TRBV5-1 and TRBJ1-2, the full variable domain is KAGVTQTPRYLIKTRGQQVTLSCSPISGHRSVSWYQQTPGQGLQFLFEYFSETQRNKGNFPGRFSGRQFSNSRSEMNVSTLELGDSALYLCASNNWSSVSGYTFGSGTRLTVV.

This clone turned up a few times. The chain combines TRBV6-5 with TRBJ1-2; no clear D. CDR1 MNHEY and CDR2 SVGAGI come from the germline V gene. Trimming shortened V by 6 bases and J by 0 bases, and 11 bases separated the two germline ends. This CDR3 region has 14 residues. In DNA, the CDR3 is TGTGCCAGCAGGGCCCTCTGGGCTAACTATGGCTACACCTTC. The encoded protein is CASRALWANYGYTF.

The chain links TRBV27 to TRBJ1-4, with TRBD1 as a possible D gene (6 bases). Germline CDR1 MNHEY, CDR2 SMNVEV (reference sequence). This CDR3 is 16 amino acids long. V was trimmed by 4 bases and J by 2 bases, leaving 14 bases between them. CDR3: CASSSSTGSTNEKLFF. CDR3 DNA: TGTGCCAGCAGTTCCTCCACAGGGTCGACTAATGAAAAACTGTTTTTT.

The chain employs TRBV6-1 and TRBJ1-1; no clear D gene. V lost 4 bases and J 7 bases, leaving 22 bases between the germline ends. The CDR3 is 16 residues long. Per the germline V gene, CDR1 is MNHNS and CDR2 is SASEGT. CDR3 sequence reads: CASSGRIPGEQHEAFF. The CDR3 DNA follows: TGTGCCAGCAGTGGTCGTATACCGGGAGAGCAACATGAAGCTTTCTTT.

This clone was seen only a few times. The rearrangement uses TRBV6-5 and TRBJ1-5; D possibly corresponds to TRBD1 (5 bases). This CDR3 has 15 amino acids. Deletions cut 4 bases from V and 0 bases from J, with 10 bases between. Germline loops: CDR1 MNHEY, CDR2 SVGAGI. The CDR3 loop is CASSSAGGSNQPQHF. CDR3 in DNA: TGTGCCAGCAGTTCCGCGGGGGGTAGCAATCAGCCCCAGCATTTT.